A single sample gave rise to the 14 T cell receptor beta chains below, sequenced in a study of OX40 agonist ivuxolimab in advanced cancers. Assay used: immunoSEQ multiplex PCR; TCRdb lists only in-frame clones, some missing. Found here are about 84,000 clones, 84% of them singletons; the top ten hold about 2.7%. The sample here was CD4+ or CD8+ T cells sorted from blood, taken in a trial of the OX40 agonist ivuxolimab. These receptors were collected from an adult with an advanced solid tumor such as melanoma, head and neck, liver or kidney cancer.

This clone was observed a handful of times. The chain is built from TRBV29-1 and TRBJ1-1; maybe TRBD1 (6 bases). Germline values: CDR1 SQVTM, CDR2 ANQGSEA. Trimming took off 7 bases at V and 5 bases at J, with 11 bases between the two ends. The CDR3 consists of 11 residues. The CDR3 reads CSGKGVTEAFF. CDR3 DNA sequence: TGCAGCGGCAAGGGGGTTACTGAAGCTTTCTTT.

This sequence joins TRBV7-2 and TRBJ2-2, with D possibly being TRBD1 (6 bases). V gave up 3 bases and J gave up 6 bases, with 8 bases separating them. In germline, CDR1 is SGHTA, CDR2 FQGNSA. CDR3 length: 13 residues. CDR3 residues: CASSFGQSGELFF. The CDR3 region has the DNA TGTGCCAGCAGCTTTGGACAGTCCGGGGAGCTGTTTTTT.

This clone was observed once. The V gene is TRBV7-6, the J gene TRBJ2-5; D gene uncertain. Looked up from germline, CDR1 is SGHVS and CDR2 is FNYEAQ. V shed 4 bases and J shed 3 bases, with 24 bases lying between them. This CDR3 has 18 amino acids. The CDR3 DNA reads TGTGCCAGCAGCTCCCAACCAGAACCTGTGACAAAGGAAGAGACCCAGTACTTC. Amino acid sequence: CASSSQPEPVTKEETQYF.

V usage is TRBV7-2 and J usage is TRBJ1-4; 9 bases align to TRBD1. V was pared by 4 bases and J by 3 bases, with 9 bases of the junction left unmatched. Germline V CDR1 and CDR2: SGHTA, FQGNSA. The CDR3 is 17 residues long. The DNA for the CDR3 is TGTGCCAGCAGCTCGAGGGACAGGGAGATAGCTAATGAAAAACTGTTTTTT. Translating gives CASSSRDREIANEKLFF.

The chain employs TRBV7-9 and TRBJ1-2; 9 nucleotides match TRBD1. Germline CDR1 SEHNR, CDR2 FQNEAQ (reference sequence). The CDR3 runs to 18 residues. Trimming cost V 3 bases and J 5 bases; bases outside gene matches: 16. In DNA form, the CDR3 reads TGTGCCAGCAGCTTGATTCCGGGACAGGGTTTCGTGGGGTATGGCTACACCTTC. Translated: CASSLIPGQGFVGYGYTF.

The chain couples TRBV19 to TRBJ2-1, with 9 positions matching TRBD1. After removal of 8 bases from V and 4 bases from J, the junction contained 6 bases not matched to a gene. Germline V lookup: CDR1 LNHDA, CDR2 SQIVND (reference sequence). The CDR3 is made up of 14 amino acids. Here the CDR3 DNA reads TGTGCCAGTGCCGGGACAGGGCCATACAATGAGCAGTTCTTC. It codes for CASAGTGPYNEQFF. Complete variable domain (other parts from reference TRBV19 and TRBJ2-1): DGGITQSPKYLFRKEGQNVTLSCEQNLNHDAMYWYRQDPGQGLRLIYYSQIVNDFQKGDIAEGYSVSREKKESFPLTVTSAQKNPTAFYLCASAGTGPYNEQFFGPGTRLTVL.

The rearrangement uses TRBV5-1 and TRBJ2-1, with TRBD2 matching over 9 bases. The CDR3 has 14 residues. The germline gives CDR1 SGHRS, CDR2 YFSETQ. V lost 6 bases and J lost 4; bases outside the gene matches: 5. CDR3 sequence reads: CASNIAGVYNEQFF. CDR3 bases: TGCGCCAGCAATATAGCGGGGGTATACAATGAGCAGTTCTTC. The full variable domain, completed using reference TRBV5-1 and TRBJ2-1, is KAGVTQTPRYLIKTRGQQVTLSCSPISGHRSVSWYQQTPGQGLQFLFEYFSETQRNKGNFPGRFSGRQFSNSRSEMNVSTLELGDSALYLCASNIAGVYNEQFFGPGTRLTVL.

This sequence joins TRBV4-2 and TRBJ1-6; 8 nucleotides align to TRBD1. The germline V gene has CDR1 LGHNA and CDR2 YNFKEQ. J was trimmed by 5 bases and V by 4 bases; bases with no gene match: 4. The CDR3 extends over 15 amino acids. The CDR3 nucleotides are TGTGCCAGCAGCCGGGACAGGAGAAATAATTCACCCCTCCACTTT. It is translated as CASSRDRRNNSPLHF.

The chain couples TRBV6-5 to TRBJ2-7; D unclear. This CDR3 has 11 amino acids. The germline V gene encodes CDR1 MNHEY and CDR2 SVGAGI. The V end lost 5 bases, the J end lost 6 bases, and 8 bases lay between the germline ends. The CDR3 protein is CASSDETEQYF. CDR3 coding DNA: TGTGCCAGCAGTGACGAAACCGAGCAGTACTTC.

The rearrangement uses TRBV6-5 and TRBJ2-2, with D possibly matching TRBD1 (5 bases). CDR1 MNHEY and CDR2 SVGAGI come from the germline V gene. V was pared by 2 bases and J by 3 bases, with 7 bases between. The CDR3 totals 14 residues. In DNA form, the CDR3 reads TGTGCCAGCAGTTACCTCAGGGACACCGGGGAGCTGTTTTTT. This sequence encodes CASSYLRDTGELFF.

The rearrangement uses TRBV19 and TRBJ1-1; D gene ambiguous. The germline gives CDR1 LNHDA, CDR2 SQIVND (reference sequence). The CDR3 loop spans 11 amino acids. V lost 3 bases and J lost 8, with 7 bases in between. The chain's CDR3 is CASSMVREAFF. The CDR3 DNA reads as TGTGCCAGTAGTATGGTCAGAGAAGCTTTCTTT.

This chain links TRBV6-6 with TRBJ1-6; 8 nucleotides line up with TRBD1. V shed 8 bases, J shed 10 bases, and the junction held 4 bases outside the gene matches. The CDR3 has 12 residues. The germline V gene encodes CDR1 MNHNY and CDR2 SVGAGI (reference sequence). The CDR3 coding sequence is TGTGCCAGCGGACAGGGACGATCACCCCTCCACTTT. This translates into CASGQGRSPLHF.

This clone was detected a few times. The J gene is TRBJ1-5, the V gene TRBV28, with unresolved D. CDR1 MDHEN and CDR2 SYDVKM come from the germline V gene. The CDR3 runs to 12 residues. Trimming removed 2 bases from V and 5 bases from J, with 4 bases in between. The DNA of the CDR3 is TGTGCCAGCAGTTTAACCTATCAGCCCCAGCATTTT. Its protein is CASSLTYQPQHF.

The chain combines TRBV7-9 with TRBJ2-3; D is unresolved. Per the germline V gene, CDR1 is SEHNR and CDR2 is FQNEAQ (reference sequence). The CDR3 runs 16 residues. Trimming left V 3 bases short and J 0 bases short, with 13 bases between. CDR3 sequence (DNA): TGTGCCAGCAGCTTGGCCGCGGCGAGTAGCACAGATACGCAGTATTTT. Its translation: CASSLAAASSTDTQYF. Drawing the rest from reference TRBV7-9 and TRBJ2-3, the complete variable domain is DTGVSQNPRHKITKRGQNVTFRCDPISEHNRLYWYRQTLGQGPEFLTYFQNEAQLEKSRLLSDRFSAERPKGSFSTLEIQRTEQGDSAMYLCASSLAAASSTDTQYFGPGTRLTVL.